This TCR beta chain was sequenced in a study of HIV-infected patients and healthy controls. The overall study: By the second bleed, viral load was undetectable in 11 of 16 patients. Overall study results and limits: Compared with healthy controls, HIV-infected patients showed less CDR3 sharing between individuals. Mean usage of eight alpha and eight beta V genes differed significantly in HIV-infected patients versus controls.

CDR1 SQVTM and CDR2 ANQGSEA come from the germline V gene. Trimming removed 4 bases from V and 0 bases from J, with 6 bases in between. The CDR3 is 12 amino acids. Antiretroviral therapy had run roughly three months, about 14 weeks, before follow-up blood collection. No cell fractionation was done, so the repertoire covers all unsorted peripheral blood T cells. 450 to 600 ng RNA was reverse transcribed with alpha and beta constant-region primers. Alpha and beta chain libraries were made separately by chain-specific third strand synthesis with multiplexing indices. Each molecule carried a 12-nucleotide identifier made of two joined random hexamers added before amplification. TCRdb reprocessed the 5' RACE reads via MiXCR and lists one record per CDR3 protein. The sample shows thousands of distinct CDR3 sequences, roughly 5% of them seen only once. By share of the sample, this clonotype is medium-sized. What it recognizes is unknown.

This rearrangement joins TRBV29-1 to TRBJ1-1; D remains unclear. This TCR was recovered from an adult with HIV infection. Sequenced material: blood, taken during antiretroviral therapy. For the CDR3, the DNA is TGCAGCGTTGGAGAGATGAACACTGAAGCTTTCTTT. Translating it yields CSVGEMNTEAFF.